This T cell receptor (beta chain) appears in the sequencing data of a study of PD-1 blockade in classical Hodgkin lymphoma. Whole-study context: Nivolumab was given intravenously to patients at 3 mg/kg every 2 weeks.

Each patient's relapse followed autologous stem cell transplantation, and brentuximab vedotin exposure varied. Sequenced by immunoSEQ multiplex PCR; TCRdb stores in-frame clones only, minus some. The table lists tens of thousands of clones, 76% of them singletons. The CDR3 sequence is 17 residues long. After removal of 3 bases from V and 8 bases from J, the junction contained 16 bases not matched to a gene. Germline V CDR1 and CDR2: SEHNR, FQNEAQ (reference sequence). As for this clone: Its antigen is not identified.

Study conclusions and caveats: Healthy donors reportedly exceeded newly diagnosed patients in baseline TCR diversity. Complete responders started with a diversity level that resembled newly diagnosed patients at baseline.

The input for sequencing was peripheral blood mononuclear cells (PBMCs), taken at baseline. The V gene is TRBV7-9, the J gene TRBJ1-5; 7 bases agree with TRBD1. This TCR came from a human donor with classical Hodgkin lymphoma. CDR3 DNA sequence: TGTGCCAGCAGCTTGGAATACGGGACAGCCGACTTGAAGCCCCAGCATTTT. Protein product: CASSLEYGTADLKPQHF. Using reference TRBV7-9 and TRBJ1-5 for the parts outside the CDR3, the full variable domain is DTGVSQNPRHKITKRGQNVTFRCDPISEHNRLYWYRQTLGQGPEFLTYFQNEAQLEKSRLLSDRFSAERPKGSFSTLEIQRTEQGDSAMYLCASSLEYGTADLKPQHFGDGTRLSIL.